This is a list of T cell receptor beta chains from one sample in a study of regulatory and conventional T cells in RAG deficiency. The repertoire was sequenced with immunoSEQ multiplex PCR; TCRdb's copy has only in-frame clones and lacks some. The sample has 45,000 to 50,000 clones, 90% seen once; the top ten hold approximately 0.51%. These data also featured in a second study, about regulatory T cells.

Sequencing input: CD4+ effector T cells sorted from blood. These receptors were taken from a human donor in good health. The CDR3 runs from the conserved cysteine through the conserved F or W. Each record gives: J gene, clone size, V gene, D gene, CDR3 DNA, CDR3 protein. A D gene is named only where the DNA matches it firmly. Size values are once, few and many counts, or a class for expanded clones, and some rows have none.

J: TRBJ2-7; size: .; V: TRBV6-5; D: TRBD2; DNA: TGTGCCAGCAGTAACCGGGGGGGACACGAGCAGTACTTC; CDR3: CASSNRGGHEQYF
J: TRBJ2-4; size: .; V: TRBV11-2; D: TRBD1; DNA: TGTGCCAGCAGCTTAGATTTATCCGAAGACAGGGGGAAATTAAACATTCAGTACTTC; CDR3: CASSLDLSEDRGKLNIQYF
J: TRBJ2-7; size: .; V: TRBV6-5; D: .; DNA: TGTGCCAGCAGCTTGAAAAGCTCCTACGAGCAGTACTTC; CDR3: CASSLKSSYEQYF
J: TRBJ1-1; size: .; V: TRBV5-1; D: .; DNA: TGCGCCAGCAGCCTCCGGCAGGAGGCTGAAGCTTTCTTT; CDR3: CASSLRQEAEAFF
J: TRBJ1-2; size: .; V: TRBV19; D: .; DNA: TGTGCCAGTACCTCAATAGGAGGGGGGGAGAGGGGCTACACCTTC; CDR3: CASTSIGGGERGYTF
J: TRBJ2-6; size: .; V: TRBV27; D: TRBD1; DNA: TGTGCCAGCAGCTCGGAACACCGGGACAGGGGCTCTGGGGCCAACGTCCTGACTTTC; CDR3: CASSSEHRDRGSGANVLTF
J: TRBJ2-2; size: once; V: TRBV28; D: TRBD2; DNA: TGTGCCAGCAGATCGTCTAGCGGGAGTTGGGGCGGGGAGCTGTTTTTT; CDR3: CASRSSSGSWGGELFF
J: TRBJ2-2; size: .; V: TRBV19; D: .; DNA: TGTGCCAGCCGAAGGAGGTTTAGCACCGGGGAGCTGTTTTTT; CDR3: CASRRRFSTGELFF
J: TRBJ1-3; size: .; V: TRBV9; D: .; DNA: TGTGCCAGCAGCGTAGTAGGCGGTGAGAGCTCTGGAAACACCATATATTTT; CDR3: CASSVVGGESSGNTIYF
J: TRBJ2-1; size: .; V: TRBV10-3; D: .; DNA: TGTGCCATCAGTGAGTCGGGGGGCAATGAGCAGTTCTTC; CDR3: CAISESGGNEQFF
J: TRBJ2-3; size: .; V: TRBV5-6; D: .; DNA: TGTGCCAGCAGATCTCGCGGGTTAACGGGCACAGATACGCAGTATTTT; CDR3: CASRSRGLTGTDTQYF
J: TRBJ2-4; size: .; V: TRBV5-1; D: TRBD2; DNA: TGCGCCAGCAGCCTGGAAACCGGGACTAGCGGGGGACGGGGGAGCATTCAGTACTTC; CDR3: CASSLETGTSGGRGSIQYF
J: TRBJ1-1; size: .; V: TRBV25-1; D: .; DNA: TGTGCCAGCAGTGCCCAGACCATGAACACTGAAGCTTTCTTT; CDR3: CASSAQTMNTEAFF
J: TRBJ2-7; size: .; V: TRBV4-2; D: .; DNA: TGTGCCAGCAGCCAACGGCCCGAAACCTACGAGCAGTACTTC; CDR3: CASSQRPETYEQYF
J: TRBJ1-5; size: .; V: TRBV5-8; D: .; DNA: TGTGCCAGCAGCCGTCAGTATAGCAATCAGCCCCAGCATTTT; CDR3: CASSRQYSNQPQHF
J: TRBJ1-2; size: .; V: TRBV5-4; D: .; DNA: TGTGCCAGCACCGAGGACAGCTCTAACTATGGCTACACCTTC; CDR3: CASTEDSSNYGYTF
J: TRBJ2-4; size: .; V: TRBV18; D: TRBD2; DNA: TGTGCCAGCTCACCGTCGCTAGCGGGGGGGCGGAACATTCAGTACTTC; CDR3: CASSPSLAGGRNIQYF
J: TRBJ1-5; size: .; V: TRBV25-1; D: .; DNA: TGTGCCAGCAGTGCGGGAAGCAATCAGCCCCAGCATTTT; CDR3: CASSAGSNQPQHF
J: TRBJ1-1; size: .; V: TRBV5-4; D: .; DNA: TGTGCCAGCAGCTCGGAGGCGGCGATGAACACTGAAGCTTTCTTT; CDR3: CASSSEAAMNTEAFF
J: TRBJ2-7; size: .; V: TRBV7-6; D: TRBD1; DNA: TGTGCCAGCAGCAACCGGGACAGGGCCGAGCAGTACTTC; CDR3: CASSNRDRAEQYF
J: TRBJ1-5; size: .; V: TRBV28; D: TRBD1; DNA: TGTGCCAGCAGAACCCCGACAGGGACTCATCAGCCCCAGCATTTT; CDR3: CASRTPTGTHQPQHF
J: TRBJ1-1; size: .; V: TRBV2; D: .; DNA: TGTGCCGGAAACGGACAGCAAAACACTGAAGCTTTCTTT; CDR3: CAGNGQQNTEAFF
J: TRBJ1-5; size: .; V: TRBV6-5; D: .; DNA: TGTGCCAGCAGTTCCACTCAGGGAAGCAATCAGCCCCAGCATTTT; CDR3: CASSSTQGSNQPQHF
J: TRBJ1-1; size: .; V: TRBV10-3; D: .; DNA: TGTGCCGCCAGGGAGACGATGAACACTGAAGCTTTCTTT; CDR3: CAARETMNTEAFF
J: TRBJ1-1; size: .; V: TRBV6-5; D: TRBD1; DNA: TGTGCCAGCAGTGCTCCGGACAGGGGGAACACTGAAGCTTTCTTT; CDR3: CASSAPDRGNTEAFF
J: TRBJ1-4; size: .; V: TRBV5-1; D: .; DNA: TGCGCCAGCAGCTTGGAGGGGATAGGGGAAAAACTGTTTTTT; CDR3: CASSLEGIGEKLFF
J: TRBJ2-7; size: .; V: TRBV27; D: .; DNA: TGTGCCAGCAGTCCGCTAGTGGGGGAGCGTACCTACGAGCAGTACTTC; CDR3: CASSPLVGERTYEQYF
J: TRBJ2-5; size: .; V: TRBV6-1; D: .; DNA: TGTGCCAGCAAACGTGAAGAGACCCAGTACTTC; CDR3: CASKREETQYF
J: TRBJ1-2; size: .; V: TRBV29-1; D: .; DNA: TGCAGCGTTCGGGCTAACTATGGCTACACCTTC; CDR3: CSVRANYGYTF
J: TRBJ2-3; size: .; V: TRBV7-8; D: TRBD1; DNA: TGTGCCAGCAGCGCCCGAGGGGGCAGGACCACAGATACGCAGTATTTT; CDR3: CASSARGGRTTDTQYF
J: TRBJ2-3; size: .; V: TRBV2; D: .; DNA: TGTGCCAGCAATCTCGAGGGATTGAACACAGATACGCAGTATTTT; CDR3: CASNLEGLNTDTQYF
J: TRBJ2-3; size: .; V: TRBV7-2; D: .; DNA: TGTGCCAGCAGCTTTGGTCCGGGCACAGATACGCAGTATTTT; CDR3: CASSFGPGTDTQYF
J: TRBJ1-2; size: .; V: TRBV5-8; D: .; DNA: TGTGCCAGCAGCCCGTTTTCACTTAACTATGGCTACACCTTC; CDR3: CASSPFSLNYGYTF
J: TRBJ1-2; size: .; V: TRBV6-1; D: .; DNA: TGTGCCAGCTCCGGGCTTAAGGCCTATGGCTACACCTTC; CDR3: CASSGLKAYGYTF
J: TRBJ2-3; size: .; V: TRBV7-2; D: TRBD1; DNA: TGTGCCAGCAGCCCAGGGGGTCGGGGAGATACGCAGTATTTT; CDR3: CASSPGGRGDTQYF
J: TRBJ1-6; size: .; V: TRBV18; D: .; DNA: TGTGCCAGCTCAAGGGGCCAACAGGGCAGCGGGGATTCACCCCTCCACTTT; CDR3: CASSRGQQGSGDSPLHF
J: TRBJ1-2; size: .; V: TRBV5-6; D: .; DNA: TGTGCCAGCAGCTTGTCCAGGGAAGGGTATGGCTACACCTTC; CDR3: CASSLSREGYGYTF
J: TRBJ1-6; size: .; V: TRBV6-5; D: .; DNA: TGTGCCAGCAGCTCCCGGGGGGGGCTTGTTTCACCCCTCCACTTT; CDR3: CASSSRGGLVSPLHF
J: TRBJ1-2; size: .; V: TRBV6-1; D: TRBD1; DNA: TGTGCCAGCAGCTCAGGGGGTGGCTACACCTTC; CDR3: CASSSGGGYTF
J: TRBJ2-1; size: once; V: TRBV6-1; D: .; DNA: TGTGCCAGCACCCGAAGGTGGGACAACTACAATGAGCAGTTCTTC; CDR3: CASTRRWDNYNEQFF
J: TRBJ1-1; size: .; V: TRBV6-1; D: .; DNA: TGTGCCATTTCGCAGGGATCAGCTTTCTTT; CDR3: CAISQGSAFF
J: TRBJ2-3; size: .; V: TRBV7-9; D: .; DNA: TGTGCCAGCAGCCCAAGGGGGGCCCCAGGCACAGATACGCAGTATTTT; CDR3: CASSPRGAPGTDTQYF
J: TRBJ1-1; size: few; V: TRBV7-3; D: .; DNA: TGTGCCAGCAGCTTAACGGGGGTCACTGAAGCTTTCTTT; CDR3: CASSLTGVTEAFF
J: TRBJ1-2; size: once; V: TRBV6-5; D: .; DNA: TGTGCCAGCAGTTACGCAACGTCAGGCTTCCACTACACCTTC; CDR3: CASSYATSGFHYTF
J: TRBJ2-2; size: .; V: TRBV19; D: .; DNA: TGTGCCAGTAGTGGGGGCCTGCTGTCCGCGAACACCGGGGAGCTGTTTTTT; CDR3: CASSGGLLSANTGELFF
J: TRBJ1-1; size: once; V: TRBV10-1; D: .; DNA: TGCGCCAGCAGTGCTTCTGGGAACACTGAAGCTTTCTTT; CDR3: CASSASGNTEAFF
J: TRBJ2-2; size: .; V: TRBV5-1; D: TRBD2; DNA: TGCGCCAGCAAAGTAGCGGGAGGTGTCACCGGGGAGCTGTTTTTT; CDR3: CASKVAGGVTGELFF
J: TRBJ1-1; size: .; V: TRBV27; D: .; DNA: TGTGCCAGCAATTCGGTTGGCACTGAAGCTTTCTTT; CDR3: CASNSVGTEAFF